A single sample gave rise to the 9 T cell receptor beta chains below, sequenced in a study of blood T cell repertoires in COVID-19 (dated by TCRdb to the early 2020s). Libraries were built with the immunoSEQ multiplex PCR assay. TCRdb re-hosts the immuneACCESS table, in-frame sequences only. Its copies lack some clones; in the studies checked, an unresolved V gene accounts for under half of them, and the cause for the rest is not known. The sample includes approximately 200,000 clones, with about 80% observed a single time. Of the sample, 3% to 3.5% is held by the ten largest clones. Sequencing used peripheral blood. The receptors were gathered from a woman aged 25 to 45 who had recovered from COVID-19.

V is TRBV13 and J is TRBJ2-7, with 8 bases fitting TRBD1. The CDR3 totals 13 residues. J was trimmed by 6 bases and V by 2 bases; bases with no gene match: 3. CDR1 and CDR2 (germline): PRHDT, FYEKMQ (reference sequence). CDR3 in DNA: TGTGCCAGCAGCTTAAGGACAGGGTTCGAGCAGTACTTC. Protein sequence: CASSLRTGFEQYF.

To note about this clone: The junction departs from germline at one end; a sequencing error may be responsible. The chain carries TRBV7-3 and TRBJ2-3; 9 positions match TRBD1. Per germline, CDR1 SGHTA and CDR2 FQGTGA. The CDR3 runs to 16 residues. CDR3 sequence (DNA): TGTGCCAGCAGCTTAACTGGGGGACAGGGCACCGATACGCAGTATTTT. Translation: CASSLTGGQGTDTQYF. Using reference TRBV7-3 and TRBJ2-3 for the parts outside the CDR3, the full variable domain is GAGVSQTPSNKVTEKGKYVELRCDPISGHTALYWYRQSLGQGPEFLIYFQGTGAADDSGLPNDRFFAVRPEGSVSTLKIQRTERGDSAVYLCASSLTGGQGTDTQYFGPGTRLTVL.

V and J are TRBV19 and TRBJ1-1; 7 nucleotides agree with TRBD1. Germline CDR1 and CDR2: LNHDA and SQIVND (reference sequence). The CDR3 runs 14 residues. With V trimmed by 7 bases and J by 0 bases, 5 bases remained unmatched. The CDR3 DNA reads as TGTGCCAGTAACAGGGGTAACATGAACACTGAAGCTTTCTTT. This sequence encodes CASNRGNMNTEAFF.

V and J are TRBV28 and TRBJ2-3, with 12 bases matching TRBD2. Trimming at V came to 5 bases and at J to 3 bases, leaving 9 bases not matched to a gene. CDR1 MDHEN and CDR2 SYDVKM come from the germline V gene. This CDR3 is 17 amino acids long. The chain's CDR3 is CASSPYSSGRGTDTQYF. The CDR3 region has the DNA TGTGCCAGCAGTCCCTATTCTAGCGGGAGGGGGACAGATACGCAGTATTTT. Filled out from reference TRBV28 and TRBJ2-3, the complete variable domain reads DVKVTQSSRYLVKRTGEKVFLECVQDMDHENMFWYRQDPGLGLRLIYFSYDVKMKEKGDIPEGYSVSREKKERFSLILESASTNQTSMYLCASSPYSSGRGTDTQYFGPGTRLTVL.

V and J are TRBV19 and TRBJ1-5; D not resolved. The CDR3 has 13 residues. Germline V CDR1 and CDR2: LNHDA, SQIVND (reference sequence). Trimming took 0 bases from V and 4 from J, leaving 4 bases between them. The CDR3 loop reads CASSIDLNQPQHF. The CDR3 nucleotides read TGTGCCAGTAGTATAGATCTTAATCAGCCCCAGCATTTT.

The chain couples TRBV27 to TRBJ2-7; D is possibly TRBD2 (7 bases). Germline V gene sequence: CDR1 MNHEY, CDR2 SMNVEV (reference sequence). The V end lost 1 base, the J end lost 3 bases, and 13 bases lay between the germline ends. CDR3 length equals 15 residues. DNA for the CDR3: TGTGCCAGCAGTTTATTAGGGGGGGGTGGCTACGAGCAGTACTTC. Encoded protein: CASSLLGGGGYEQYF.

This clone has only one observation. The CDR3 DNA follows: TGTGCCAGCAGCTTCGAATGGGAGGGTACTGAAGCTTTCTTT. It encodes CASSFEWEGTEAFF. This chain connects TRBV5-6 to TRBJ1-1; no clear D gene. V lost 2 bases and J lost 5, with 13 bases in between. From germline, CDR1 is SGHDT and CDR2 YYEEEE. The CDR3 contains 14 residues.

This clone was observed a single time. This chain connects TRBV27 to TRBJ2-7; D gene ambiguous. Germline V gene sequence: CDR1 MNHEY, CDR2 SMNVEV (reference sequence). CDR3 length equals 14 residues. Trimming pared 2 bases from V and 2 bases from J, leaving 10 bases between. Here the CDR3 DNA reads TGTGCCAGCAGTTTAAAGGCGGATACCTACGAGCAGTACTTC. Residues: CASSLKADTYEQYF.

The rearrangement joins TRBV29-1 to TRBJ2-7; 7 positions agree with TRBD1. The CDR3 extends over 11 amino acids. Germline V lookup: CDR1 SQVTM, CDR2 ANQGSEA. V lost 8 bases and J lost 5; bases outside the gene matches: 6. CDR3 sequence (DNA): TGCAGCTCTAGACAGGGCGACGAGCAGTACTTC. Its protein product is CSSRQGDEQYF.